Following are 7 T cell receptor beta chains from one sample sequenced in a study of T cells in Graves' hyperthyroidism and ophthalmopathy. RNA transcripts served as the template for amplifying TCR beta CDR3 regions. The HTBI primer set was used in a first-round RT-PCR of the TCR CDR3. TCRdb recomputed calls from the multiplex PCR reads with MiXCR, one row per CDR3 protein. The sample shows 250,000 to 350,000 distinct CDR3 sequences, about 20% of them seen only once. Sequencing input: blood. The receptors were gathered from a man aged 25 to 40 with Graves' ophthalmopathy.

The chain couples TRBV20-1 to TRBJ2-3; TRBD2 aligns across 12 bases. Germline V gives CDR1 DFQATT, CDR2 SNEGSKA (reference sequence). V shed 5 bases, J shed 0 bases, and the junction held 6 bases outside the gene matches. CDR3 length: 16 amino acids. CDR3 DNA: TGCAGTGCTCCTCCTGGACTAGCGGGAAGCACAGATACGCAGTATTTT. This sequence encodes CSAPPGLAGSTDTQYF.

This clonotype has at least ten counts. The genes are TRBV18 and TRBJ2-3; no reliable D call. Germline V CDR1 and CDR2: KGHSH, LQKENI. The germline V and J ends were trimmed by 2 bases and 0 bases, with 9 bases remaining between them. This CDR3 spans 15 amino acids. The CDR3 coding sequence is TGTGCCAGCTCACCAGGTTCGGTCAGCACAGATACGCAGTATTTT. It yields the protein CASSPGSVSTDTQYF.

This clonotype was found once. A much larger clone differs from this one at a single base, so this may be a read error. The chain couples TRBV28 to TRBJ1-4; TRBD1 might be the D (5 bases). V was pared by 7 bases and J by 0 bases, with 9 bases between. CDR3 length equals 14 residues. Looked up from germline, CDR1 is MDHEN and CDR2 is SYDVKM. CDR3 nucleotide sequence: TGTGCCAGCAATCGACAGACAACTAATGAAAAACTGTTTTTT. It codes for CASNRQTTNEKLFF. Complete variable domain (other parts from reference TRBV28 and TRBJ1-4): DVKVTQSSRYLVKRTGEKVFLECVQDMDHENMFWYRQDPGLGLRLIYFSYDVKMKEKGDIPEGYSVSREKKERFSLILESASTNQTSMYLCASNRQTTNEKLFFGSGTQLSVL.

This clonotype has more than one count but fewer than ten. CDR3 amino acids: CASSFLLGEQYF. CDR3 coding DNA: TGTGCCAGCAGCTTTCTCCTAGGCGAGCAGTACTTC. The gene calls are TRBV7-2 and TRBJ2-7; D gene ambiguous. The CDR3 has 12 residues. Trimming took off 3 bases at V and 6 bases at J, with 9 bases between the two ends. In germline, CDR1 is SGHTA, CDR2 FQGNSA.

This clonotype has at least ten counts. CDR3 nucleotide sequence: TGTGCCTTGGGAACAGGGAGATTAGGGGAGCAGTACTTC. Its protein product is CALGTGRLGEQYF. V usage is TRBV28 and J usage is TRBJ2-7; D may be TRBD1 (6 bases). The V end lost 11 bases, the J end lost 7 bases, and 21 bases lay between the germline ends. This CDR3 region has 13 residues. Germline CDR1 reads MDHEN; CDR2 reads SYDVKM.

Note on this clonotype: This may stem from a read error, because a much larger clone lies one nucleotide away. In this CDR3 the conserved last residue, phenylalanine or tryptophan, is missing, so a read error is likely. This chain links TRBV11-2 with TRBJ1-1; a possible D gene is TRBD1 (5 bases). Trimming pared 7 bases from V and 0 bases from J, leaving 15 bases between. The germline V gene encodes CDR1 SGHAT and CDR2 FQNNGV. The length of the CDR3 is 15 residues. The CDR3, as DNA: TGTGCCAGCACCAAACCCACAGGATTGAACACTGAAGCTTTCTCT. Translation gives CASTKPTGLNTEAFS.

The chain joins TRBV5-5 to TRBJ1-2, with D perhaps TRBD1 (5 bases). The CDR3 is 13 residues long. CDR1 SGHKS and CDR2 YYEKEE come from the germline V gene (reference sequence). Trimming pared 7 bases from V and 1 base from J, leaving 11 bases between. Here the CDR3 reads CASSQALNYGYTF. The CDR3 coding sequence is TGTGCCAGCTCACAGGCGCTTAACTATGGCTACACCTTC.